The 4 T cell receptor beta chains in this list originate from one sample, sequenced in a study of early T cells in non-severe SARS-CoV-2 infection. TCRdb re-analysed the 5' RACE reads in MiXCR, keeping a single row per CDR3 protein. Among tens of thousands of distinct CDR3 sequences listed, around 6.9% were seen once. The sequencing here drew on whole blood, taken at baseline. The receptors here all came from an adult who was a healthcare worker with PCR-confirmed SARS-CoV-2 infection or an uninfected control (not recorded which).

J is TRBJ2-2 and V is TRBV18, with 8 bases identical to TRBD1. This CDR3 has 16 amino acids. V lost 1 base, J lost 5 bases, and 6 bases stayed unmatched. CDR1 and CDR2 (germline): KGHSH, LQKENI. CDR3 protein: CASSPLGQGGTGELFF. DNA of the CDR3: TGTGCCAGCTCACCACTTGGACAGGGAGGTACCGGGGAGCTGTTTTTT.

In this sample, this clonotype turned up a few times. This chain joins TRBV20-1 and TRBJ1-1, with 11 bases matching TRBD1. This CDR3 spans 16 amino acids. After removal of 5 bases from V and 1 base from J, the junction contained 9 bases not matched to a gene. Germline V gives CDR1 DFQATT, CDR2 SNEGSKA (reference sequence). CDR3 sequence reads: CSALTGTGGQNTEAFF. DNA for the CDR3: TGCAGTGCTTTAACCGGGACAGGGGGGCAGAACACTGAAGCTTTCTTT.

The chain's CDR3 is CSVPSGSADTQYF. The CDR3 nucleotides read TGCAGTGTCCCCAGCGGGAGTGCAGATACGCAGTATTTT. The chain is built from TRBV20-1 and TRBJ2-3, with 8 nucleotides matching TRBD2. Trimming cost V 7 bases and J 4 bases; bases outside gene matches: 7. The CDR3 sequence is 13 residues long. From germline, CDR1 is DFQATT and CDR2 SNEGSKA (reference sequence).

This clonotype appeared a few times. The chain couples TRBV18 to TRBJ1-1; no reliable D call. The V end was cut by 5 bases, the J end by 4 bases, with 8 bases between. CDR3 length equals 12 residues. The germline V gene has CDR1 KGHSH and CDR2 LQKENI. DNA for the CDR3: TGTGCCAGCTCAATACTCGGCACTGAAGCTTTCTTT. Translating it yields CASSILGTEAFF.